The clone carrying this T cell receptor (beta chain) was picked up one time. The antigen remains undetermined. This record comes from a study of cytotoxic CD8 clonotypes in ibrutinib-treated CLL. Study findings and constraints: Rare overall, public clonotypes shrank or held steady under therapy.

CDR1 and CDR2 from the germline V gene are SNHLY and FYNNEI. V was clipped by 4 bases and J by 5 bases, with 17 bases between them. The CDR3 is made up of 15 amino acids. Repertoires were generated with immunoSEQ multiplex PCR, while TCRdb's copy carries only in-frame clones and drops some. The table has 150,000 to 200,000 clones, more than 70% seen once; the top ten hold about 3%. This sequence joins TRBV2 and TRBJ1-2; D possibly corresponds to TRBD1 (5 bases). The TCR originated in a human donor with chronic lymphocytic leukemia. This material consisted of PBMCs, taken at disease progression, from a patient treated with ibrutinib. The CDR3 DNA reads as TGTGCCAGCAGTGGGCAGGGTGTAGCCGCATATGGCTACACCTTC. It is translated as CASSGQGVAAYGYTF.